Below are 12 T cell receptor beta chains sequenced from a single sample in a study of identifying expanded T cells in peripheral blood. Method: immunoSEQ multiplex PCR; TCRdb's copy keeps in-frame clones and lacks some. Of about 130,000 clones in the sample, approximately 86% were seen once. Sequencing was done on a sample of blood. The receptor source for this set is a person aged 18 to 75 in good health.

V gene TRBV19 combines with J gene TRBJ1-4; D possibly corresponds to TRBD1 (5 bases). The V gene lost 6 bases and the J gene lost 5 bases, with 16 bases spanning the gap. This CDR3 spans 15 amino acids. The germline CDR1 and CDR2 sequences are LNHDA and SQIVND (reference sequence). The CDR3 DNA sequence: TGTGCCAGTAGGCTGGGTGGGGACGTGAATGAAAAACTGTTTTTT. The encoded protein is CASRLGGDVNEKLFF.

This clone turned up a few times. V and J are TRBV7-3 and TRBJ1-3; D might be TRBD1 (5 bases). V was shortened by 3 bases and J by 4 bases, with 13 bases between the two germline ends. This CDR3 is built from 15 residues. Germline assignment: CDR1 SGHTA and CDR2 FQGTGA. For the CDR3, the DNA is TGTGCCAGCAGCTTTTCTGGGGCAGGAGGAAACACCATATATTTT. Residues: CASSFSGAGGNTIYF. Variable domain in full (rest from reference TRBV7-3 and TRBJ1-3): GAGVSQTPSNKVTEKGKYVELRCDPISGHTALYWYRQSLGQGPEFLIYFQGTGAADDSGLPNDRFFAVRPEGSVSTLKIQRTERGDSAVYLCASSFSGAGGNTIYFGEGSWLTVV.

This clone was counted a few times. This chain joins TRBV7-2 and TRBJ2-2; the D is unclear. Trimming stripped 4 bases from V and 10 bases from J, with 10 bases between. The CDR3 runs to 12 residues. CDR1 and CDR2 from the germline V gene are SGHTA and FQGNSA. The CDR3 coding sequence is TGTGCCAGCAGCTGGGCCCCCCCGGAGCTGTTTTTT. Translating it yields CASSWAPPELFF.

By frequency in the sample, this clone is medium-sized. This chain connects TRBV5-6 to TRBJ2-7, with D perhaps TRBD2 (6 bases). CDR1 and CDR2 (germline): SGHDT, YYEEEE. The CDR3 runs 13 residues. Trimming took 0 bases from V and 3 from J, leaving 7 bases between them. The CDR3 protein is CASSLGDFYEQYF. The CDR3 region has the DNA TGTGCCAGCAGCTTGGGGGACTTCTACGAGCAGTACTTC.

This clone was detected a few times. V and J are TRBV5-4 and TRBJ2-7; perhaps TRBD2 as D (6 bases). V lost 0 bases, J lost 3 bases, and 7 bases lay in between. Per germline, CDR1 SGHNT and CDR2 YYREEE (reference sequence). The CDR3 is 13 amino acids. As DNA, the CDR3 is TGTGCCAGCAGCTTGGGGGACTTCTACGAGCAGTACTTC. Its translation is CASSLGDFYEQYF. The full variable domain, completed using reference TRBV5-4 and TRBJ2-7, is ETGVTQSPTHLIKTRGQQVTLRCSSQSGHNTVSWYQQALGQGPQFIFQYYREEENGRGNFPPRFSGLQFPNYSSELNVNALELDDSALYLCASSLGDFYEQYFGPGTRLTVT.

The gene calls are TRBV4-2 and TRBJ1-1; D is possibly TRBD1 (6 bases). Per the germline V gene, CDR1 is LGHNA and CDR2 is YNFKEQ. The CDR3 consists of 15 residues. Trimming left V 1 base short and J 5 bases short, with 14 bases between. Written as DNA, the CDR3 is TGTGCCAGCAGCCAAGGGGTTGGGGGGGCGACTGAAGCTTTCTTT. It is translated as CASSQGVGGATEAFF.

The chain joins TRBV11-2 to TRBJ2-4; TRBD1 might be the D (6 bases). The CDR3 extends over 13 amino acids. Germline lookup yields CDR1 SGHAT and CDR2 FQNNGV. Trimming took off 3 bases at V and 8 bases at J, with 11 bases between the two ends. This CDR3 reads CASSLGQRDIQYF. CDR3 coding DNA: TGTGCCAGCAGCTTGGGACAACGGGACATTCAGTACTTC.

This sequence joins TRBV5-1 and TRBJ2-3; D gene unclear. Germline CDR1 SGHRS, CDR2 YFSETQ. The length of the CDR3 is 12 residues. The germline V and J ends were trimmed by 4 bases and 4 bases, with 7 bases remaining between them. CDR3 bases: TGCGCCAGCAGCGCTAGATCAGATACGCAGTATTTT. Its translation is CASSARSDTQYF.

This chain links TRBV7-8 with TRBJ1-1; tentative D call: TRBD1 (5 bases). From germline, CDR1 is SGHVS and CDR2 FQNEAQ. Trimming took 1 base from V and 4 from J, leaving 7 bases between them. The CDR3 loop spans 13 amino acids. CDR3 in DNA: TGTGCCAGCAGCTTAGAGAGGGGCACTGAAGCTTTCTTT. Translated, it gives CASSLERGTEAFF. Supplemented by reference TRBV7-8 and TRBJ1-1, the full variable domain reads GAGVSQSPRYKVAKRGQDVALRCDPISGHVSLFWYQQALGQGPEFLTYFQNEAQLDKSGLPSDRFFAERPEGSVSTLKIQRTQQEDSAVYLCASSLERGTEAFFGQGTRLTVV.

The chain recombines TRBV9 with TRBJ2-1, with 10 bases fitting TRBD2. Germline assignment: CDR1 SGDLS and CDR2 YYNGEE. V dropped 0 bases and J dropped 4; count of bases not matched to a gene: 7. The CDR3 consists of 17 residues. For the CDR3, the DNA is TGTGCCAGCAGCGTAGTGGCTAGCGGGAGTTGGTACAATGAGCAGTTCTTC. Translation gives CASSVVASGSWYNEQFF.

The chain combines TRBV11-2 with TRBJ2-2; possibly TRBD2 for D (6 bases). The CDR3 has 15 amino acids. Germline-derived CDR1 and CDR2 are SGHAT and FQNNGV. V shed 4 bases and J shed 4 bases, with 13 bases lying between them. The CDR3 DNA is TGTGCCAGCAGCTCAACGACCGGGGGCACCGGGGAGCTGTTTTTT. It is translated as CASSSTTGGTGELFF.

In its sample, this clone was seen once. The V gene is TRBV20-1, the J gene TRBJ2-1; D is unresolved. The germline V gene has CDR1 DFQATT and CDR2 SNEGSKA (reference sequence). The germline V and J ends were trimmed by 2 bases and 8 bases, with 7 bases remaining between them. The CDR3 covers 11 residues. The CDR3 bases are TGCAGTGCTAGAATAGGGCATGAGCAGTTCTTC. Translating gives CSARIGHEQFF.